The 26 T cell receptor beta chains below come from one sample, sequenced in a study of CD8 T cells in Susac syndrome. RNA was extracted with the RNeasy kit, and a quantity of about 0.45 to 1 ug was reverse transcribed using random hexamers. TCRdb ran MiXCR on the immunoSEQ multiplex PCR reads and lists one entry per CDR3 protein. The sample records about 300,000 distinct CDR3 sequences, about 85% being singletons. The sequencing input was CD8+ T cells from PBMCs. These receptors all stem from a human donor with multiple sclerosis.

J is TRBJ2-1 and V is TRBV20-1, with TRBD2 matching 7 bases. This CDR3 spans 14 amino acids. V lost 3 bases and J lost 4; bases outside the gene matches: 6. Germline CDR1 reads DFQATT; CDR2 reads SNEGSKA (reference sequence). The CDR3 region is CSASFREGYNEQFF. CDR3 nucleotides: TGCAGTGCTAGTTTTAGGGAGGGATACAATGAGCAGTTCTTC.

V usage is TRBV5-6 and J usage is TRBJ2-5; the match to TRBD2 covers 14 bases. After removal of 4 bases from V and 8 bases from J, the junction contained 10 bases not matched to a gene. Germline V lookup: CDR1 SGHDT, CDR2 YYEEEE. CDR3 length: 16 residues. CDR3 protein: CASSQDPGLAGDTQYF. As DNA, the CDR3 is TGTGCCAGCAGCCAAGATCCGGGACTAGCGGGAGATACCCAGTACTTC. The full variable domain, rest sourced from reference TRBV5-6 and TRBJ2-5, is DAGVTQSPTHLIKTRGQQVTLRCSPKSGHDTVSWYQQALGQGPQFIFQYYEEEERQRGNFPDRFSGHQFPNYSSELNVNALLLGDSALYLCASSQDPGLAGDTQYFGPGTRLLVL.

The V gene is TRBV2, the J gene TRBJ1-1, with D perhaps TRBD1 (5 bases). Trimming pared 11 bases from V and 4 bases from J, leaving 17 bases between. This CDR3 is 13 amino acids long. In germline, CDR1 is SNHLY, CDR2 FYNNEI. The CDR3 DNA follows: TGTGCCCCTTACGGGGGTCGGGGCACTGAAGCTTTCTTT. Residues: CAPYGGRGTEAFF.

CDR3 in DNA: TGTGCCAGTAGTATGAGGACAGACTCCTACGAGCAGTACTTC. This codes for CASSMRTDSYEQYF. The rearrangement joins TRBV19 to TRBJ2-7; weak D call: TRBD1 (6 bases). The CDR3 totals 14 residues. V shed 3 bases and J shed 0 bases, with 9 bases lying between them. Per the germline V gene, CDR1 is LNHDA and CDR2 is SQIVND (reference sequence).

The chain has TRBV28 and TRBJ1-5, with 8 nucleotides matching TRBD1. The CDR3 runs 21 residues. In germline, CDR1 is MDHEN, CDR2 SYDVKM. With V trimmed by 4 bases and J by 1 base, 21 bases remained unmatched. As DNA, the CDR3 is TGTGCCAGCAGTTCGGACAGGGTCGAGTCGCTGATGAGGGTGAGCAATCAGCCCCAGCATTTT. This gives the protein CASSSDRVESLMRVSNQPQHF.

This chain links TRBV20-1 with TRBJ2-7; 13 bases map to TRBD2. V lost 1 base to trimming and J lost 2 bases; unmatched junction nucleotides: 8. Germline V gives CDR1 DFQATT, CDR2 SNEGSKA (reference sequence). There are 17 residues in the CDR3. The CDR3 sequence is CSARGLGTSGIAYEQYF. DNA for the CDR3: TGCAGTGCTAGAGGCCTTGGGACTAGCGGGATAGCCTACGAGCAGTACTTC.

This rearrangement joins TRBV2 to TRBJ2-1, with 8 bases fitting TRBD2. Unmatched junction bases numbered 4, after V lost 4 bases and J lost 8 bases. Germline loops: CDR1 SNHLY, CDR2 FYNNEI. The CDR3 totals 13 residues. Written as DNA, the CDR3 is TGTGCCAGCAGTGCGGGAGGGGGGTATGAGCAGTTCTTC. It specifies CASSAGGGYEQFF.

The chain couples TRBV6-5 to TRBJ2-5, with 7 bases aligning to TRBD2. J was trimmed by 6 bases and V by 0 bases; bases with no gene match: 13. The CDR3 is made up of 17 amino acids. Looked up from germline, CDR1 is MNHEY and CDR2 is SVGAGI. As DNA, the CDR3 is TGTGCCAGCAGTTACTCTATAGGCGGGAGTAGGATGAAGACCCAGTACTTC. Translating it yields CASSYSIGGSRMKTQYF.

The table lists this clonotype with a count of one. V usage is TRBV9 and J usage is TRBJ2-2; D call uncertain. Germline assignment: CDR1 SGDLS and CDR2 YYNGEE. This CDR3 contains 17 residues. V dropped 2 bases and J dropped 0 bases, with 14 bases sitting between them. The CDR3 bases are TGTGCCAGCAGCGTCCCACGTGACGAGGCGAACACCGGGGAGCTGTTTTTT. It codes for CASSVPRDEANTGELFF.

The chain links TRBV6-5 to TRBJ1-4; maybe TRBD1 (5 bases). Germline V gene lookup returns CDR1 MNHEY and CDR2 SVGAGI. V was trimmed by 6 bases and J by 5 bases, leaving 16 bases between them. The CDR3 runs 15 residues. The CDR3 DNA follows: TGTGCCAGCAGGGGGCCGGGACGCCGAAATGAAAAACTGTTTTTT. This codes for CASRGPGRRNEKLFF.

There are a few counts of this clonotype. This chain uses TRBV7-8 with TRBJ2-1; 7 positions agree with TRBD2. The CDR3 extends over 13 amino acids. Germline CDR1 reads SGHVS; CDR2 reads FQNEAQ. V shed 6 bases, J shed 4 bases, and the junction held 3 bases outside the gene matches. CDR3 bases: TGTGCCAGCAGTTCCGGGGGGTACAATGAGCAGTTCTTC. Its translation is CASSSGGYNEQFF.

The V gene is TRBV9, the J gene TRBJ1-2, with no clear D. Germline lookup yields CDR1 SGDLS and CDR2 YYNGEE. V was pared by 8 bases and J by 8 bases, with 13 bases between. This CDR3 is built from 11 residues. The CDR3 coding sequence is TGTGCCAGTCTCAGCTATGAGGGCTACACCTTC. It specifies CASLSYEGYTF.

This chain connects TRBV6-1 to TRBJ1-4; D unclear. V lost 2 bases and J 10 bases, leaving 17 bases between the germline ends. Germline assignment: CDR1 MNHNS and CDR2 SASEGT. The CDR3 extends over 15 amino acids. CDR3 nucleotides: TGTGCCAGCAGTGAACGGAAGGGAGAGGTTGGAAAACTGTTTTTT. Protein product: CASSERKGEVGKLFF.

The V gene is TRBV19, the J gene TRBJ1-1; D may be TRBD1 (6 bases). CDR3 size: 12 residues. V lost 4 bases to trimming and J lost 5 bases, with 8 bases between them. The germline V gene has CDR1 LNHDA and CDR2 SQIVND (reference sequence). CDR3 sequence: CASSNRETEAFF. CDR3 DNA: TGTGCCAGTAGTAACAGGGAAACTGAAGCTTTCTTT.

CDR3 loop: CATREGNIVYNEQFF. Written as DNA, the CDR3 is TGTGCCACCCGCGAGGGGAATATAGTGTACAATGAGCAGTTCTTC. The chain recombines TRBV28 with TRBJ2-1; D may be TRBD1 or TRBD2 (5 bases each). Germline V gene lookup returns CDR1 MDHEN and CDR2 SYDVKM. Deletions cut 10 bases from V and 4 bases from J, with 20 bases between. This CDR3 spans 15 amino acids.

The genes are TRBV30 and TRBJ2-1; D perhaps matches TRBD1 (5 bases). CDR1 and CDR2 (germline): GTSNPN, SVGIG (reference sequence). The V end was cut by 5 bases, the J end by 7 bases, with 12 bases between. This CDR3 has 12 amino acids. The CDR3 is CAWGQRGNEQFF. The CDR3 DNA reads TGTGCCTGGGGACAAAGGGGAAATGAGCAGTTCTTC.

The gene calls are TRBV5-6 and TRBJ2-7, with TRBD2 as a possible D gene (6 bases). The CDR3 has 16 amino acids. Per the germline V gene, CDR1 is SGHDT and CDR2 is YYEEEE. The V end lost 2 bases, the J end lost 1 base, and 16 bases lay between the germline ends. This CDR3 is CASSFGGSGGSYEQYF. The CDR3 DNA follows: TGTGCCAGCAGCTTCGGTGGGAGCGGAGGGTCCTACGAGCAGTACTTC.

The count of this clonotype is one. The genes are TRBV20-1 and TRBJ1-2; 10 bases map to TRBD1. V was clipped by 4 bases and J by 8 bases; unmatched bases: 10. CDR3 length: 14 residues. Germline CDR1 and CDR2: DFQATT and SNEGSKA (reference sequence). The CDR3 spells CSANYRDRGDGYTF. DNA of the CDR3: TGCAGTGCTAACTACCGGGACAGGGGCGACGGCTACACCTTC.

The chain links TRBV29-1 to TRBJ2-7; D is perhaps TRBD1 or TRBD2 (6 bases each). Germline lookup yields CDR1 SQVTM and CDR2 ANQGSEA. CDR3 size: 12 residues. Trimming shortened V by 1 base and J by 6 bases, and 10 bases separated the two germline ends. The CDR3 DNA reads TGCAGCGTTGAAGCGGGGGCTGCCGAGCAGTACTTC. Its translation: CSVEAGAAEQYF.

The rearrangement joins TRBV7-6 to TRBJ2-1; 12 bases map to TRBD1. The germline V gene encodes CDR1 SGHVS and CDR2 FNYEAQ. The CDR3 consists of 15 residues. The V and J ends lost 4 bases and 7 bases, in that order; junction bases with no gene match: 5. CDR3 residues: CASSSRDRGRNEQFF. The CDR3 region has the DNA TGTGCCAGCAGCTCTCGGGACAGGGGGCGGAATGAGCAGTTCTTC.

The DNA of the CDR3 is TGCAGTGCTAGGGGCCGGGACAGGGAGACCGACGAGCAGTACTTC. The encoded protein is CSARGRDRETDEQYF. The chain combines TRBV20-1 with TRBJ2-7; 9 bases agree with TRBD1. The germline gives CDR1 DFQATT, CDR2 SNEGSKA (reference sequence). V was clipped by 3 bases and J by 5 bases; unmatched bases: 11. This CDR3 is 15 amino acids long.

DNA of the CDR3: TGTGCCAGCGCGGAAGTCTTCTCTGGAAACACCATATATTTT. Translating it yields CASAEVFSGNTIYF. The chain recombines TRBV28 with TRBJ1-3; D unclear. The CDR3 consists of 14 residues. V lost 8 bases to trimming and J lost 0 bases, with 11 bases between them. Per the germline V gene, CDR1 is MDHEN and CDR2 is SYDVKM.

This clonotype has just one count. V and J are TRBV5-4 and TRBJ1-3; perhaps TRBD1 as D (6 bases). The CDR3 loop spans 15 amino acids. The V gene's germline CDR1 is SGHNT and CDR2 YYREEE (reference sequence). Trimming pared 4 bases from V and 4 bases from J, leaving 15 bases between. In DNA, the CDR3 is TGTGCCAGCAGCCACCCAGGGGCGAGCGGAAACACCATATATTTT. Residues: CASSHPGASGNTIYF.

This clonotype has only one observation. The rearrangement joins TRBV15 to TRBJ2-7, with TRBD1 as a possible D gene (5 bases). The CDR3 has 16 amino acids. In germline, CDR1 is LNHNV, CDR2 YYDKDF (reference sequence). The V gene lost 0 bases and the J gene lost 2 bases, with 14 bases spanning the gap. CDR3 region: CATSRDRGARAYEQYF. CDR3 nucleotide sequence: TGTGCCACCAGCAGAGATCGCGGAGCCAGGGCCTACGAGCAGTACTTC.

This chain uses TRBV11-2 with TRBJ2-1; 8 bases align to TRBD2. J lost 7 bases, V lost 4 bases, and 9 bases had no gene match. From germline, CDR1 is SGHAT and CDR2 FQNNGV. This CDR3 has 15 residues. Here the CDR3 reads CASSSTPAGGNEQFF. The CDR3 DNA follows: TGTGCCAGCAGCTCGACTCCGGCGGGAGGTAATGAGCAGTTCTTC.

As DNA, the CDR3 is TGCAGCGTTGATTCAGGGGACCAAGAGACCCAGTACTTC. As protein: CSVDSGDQETQYF. The chain couples TRBV29-1 to TRBJ2-5, with D tentatively TRBD1 (6 bases). V lost 3 bases, J lost 0 bases, and 8 bases lay in between. The germline gives CDR1 SQVTM, CDR2 ANQGSEA. The CDR3 length is 13 residues.